This TCR beta chain was sequenced during a study of blood T cell repertoires in COVID-19. Study at large: T cells, B-cell-depleted T cells, or PBMCs supplied cDNA or gDNA.

In the authors' workflow: Amplified reference gene primers provided the basis for estimating nucleated cell counts. The data were produced by immunoSEQ multiplex PCR, yet TCRdb's version contains in-frame clones alone and is incomplete. The V and J calls and clone size were taken over from that table, and D and trimming were inferred from the DNA. The sample carries about 240,000 clones, approximately 90% recorded once. Germline loops: CDR1 SGHKS, CDR2 YYEKEE (reference sequence). With 4 bases clipped from V and 5 bases from J, the junction kept 2 bases outside the gene matches. This CDR3 contains 13 residues. This clone has just a few counts.

The sequenced sample was peripheral blood. The rearrangement uses TRBV5-5 and TRBJ2-5; TRBD2 matches 10 bases. The origin of this receptor is a man in his 60s who had recovered from COVID-19. CDR3 loop: CASSPGLAETQYF. The CDR3 DNA reads TGTGCCAGCAGCCCGGGACTAGCGGAGACCCAGTACTTC.